The 10 T cell receptor beta chains below come from one sample, sequenced in a study of cytomegalovirus exposure and HLA in healthy donors. With 60 Vbeta and 13 Jbeta primers, the PCR was carried out. The table came from immunoSEQ multiplex PCR; TCRdb's copy has only in-frame clones and leaves some out. The sample lists about 90,000 clones, approximately 78% occurring once. The sequenced sample consisted of PBMCs. The receptors here all came from a woman between 40 and 55 years old in good health and CMV-seropositive.

The V and J genes are TRBV18 and TRBJ2-6, with 7 positions matching TRBD1. This CDR3 has 17 residues. The germline CDR1 and CDR2 sequences are KGHSH and LQKENI. The junction had 7 bases not matched to a gene; V was cut back by 4 bases and J by 1 base. The CDR3: CASSQMTGSSGANVLTF. The CDR3 coding sequence is TGTGCCAGCTCACAGATGACAGGGTCTTCTGGGGCCAACGTCCTGACTTTC.

This clone was recorded once. This chain uses TRBV7-6 with TRBJ2-4, with D tentatively TRBD1 (5 bases). In germline, CDR1 is SGHVS, CDR2 FNYEAQ. The germline V and J ends were trimmed by 3 bases and 7 bases, with 13 bases remaining between them. The CDR3 covers 14 residues. The CDR3 nucleotides read TGTGCCAGCAGCTTTTCAGGGATGGGGAACATTCAGTACTTC. This gives the protein CASSFSGMGNIQYF.

The CDR3 is CASSPPGTGGLAGLNEQYF. The CDR3 DNA reads TGTGCCAGCTCACCCCCCGGGACAGGGGGACTAGCGGGACTCAATGAGCAGTACTTC. The genes are TRBV18 and TRBJ2-7; 13 bases fit TRBD2. The CDR3 is 19 residues long. Germline CDR1 is KGHSH and CDR2 is LQKENI. Trimming removed 3 bases from V and 7 bases from J; junction bases left unmatched: 18.

This chain links TRBV19 with TRBJ2-7, with D perhaps matching TRBD1 (5 bases). Germline CDR1 is LNHDA and CDR2 is SQIVND (reference sequence). CDR3 length equals 14 residues. Trimming cost V 3 bases and J 2 bases, with 11 bases left between them. CDR3 nucleotides: TGTGCCAGTAGTATCCCCGACAGACCCTACGAGCAGTACTTC. This translates into CASSIPDRPYEQYF.

In its sample, this clone was seen a few times. The rearrangement joins TRBV15 to TRBJ1-1; D gene unclear. Per the germline V gene, CDR1 is LNHNV and CDR2 is YYDKDF (reference sequence). There are 12 residues in the CDR3. V was trimmed by 3 bases and J by 6 bases, leaving 8 bases between them. The CDR3 coding sequence is TGTGCCACCAGCAGGAGTCTGCCTGAAGCTTTCTTT. The encoded protein is CATSRSLPEAFF.

This sequence joins TRBV10-3 and TRBJ2-3; 7 bases map to TRBD2. This CDR3 is built from 14 residues. Trimming removed 10 bases from V and 6 bases from J; junction bases left unmatched: 13. The germline CDR1 and CDR2 sequences are ENHRY and SYGVKD. The DNA for the CDR3 is TGTGCCACCTCGAGCGGGACTTCTACCGATACGCAGTATTTT. This sequence encodes CATSSGTSTDTQYF.

The rearrangement joins TRBV20-1 to TRBJ2-1, with unresolved D. The CDR3 sequence is 11 residues long. V lost 7 bases, J lost 4 bases, and 8 bases lay in between. Germline CDR1 reads DFQATT; CDR2 reads SNEGSKA (reference sequence). The CDR3 region has the DNA TGCAGTGTAGTGCAATACAATGAGCAGTTCTTC. Protein: CSVVQYNEQFF.

The V gene is TRBV19, the J gene TRBJ1-1; D not certain. Trimming stripped 5 bases from V and 5 bases from J, with 12 bases between. The germline V gene encodes CDR1 LNHDA and CDR2 SQIVND (reference sequence). This CDR3 has 13 amino acids. This CDR3 reads CASSGGRGTEAFF. Written as DNA, the CDR3 is TGTGCCAGTAGTGGAGGTCGAGGGACTGAAGCTTTCTTT. Filled out from reference TRBV19 and TRBJ1-1, the complete variable domain reads DGGITQSPKYLFRKEGQNVTLSCEQNLNHDAMYWYRQDPGQGLRLIYYSQIVNDFQKGDIAEGYSVSREKKESFPLTVTSAQKNPTAFYLCASSGGRGTEAFFGQGTRLTVV.

V and J are TRBV19 and TRBJ2-1, with D possibly being TRBD1 (6 bases). The germline gives CDR1 LNHDA, CDR2 SQIVND (reference sequence). CDR3 length equals 15 residues. Trimming pared 7 bases from V and 0 bases from J, leaving 13 bases between. CDR3 DNA: TGTGCCAGTATTCAAGGGACAAGCTCCTACAATGAGCAGTTCTTC. Translating gives CASIQGTSSYNEQFF.

The chain has TRBV6-5 and TRBJ1-2; 7 nucleotides agree with TRBD1. Germline CDR1 reads MNHEY; CDR2 reads SVGAGI. V shed 5 bases, J shed 2 bases, and the junction held 5 bases outside the gene matches. The CDR3 spans 14 residues. CDR3 protein: CASSRGRGNYGYTF. CDR3 nucleotides: TGTGCCAGCAGTAGGGGGCGAGGCAACTATGGCTACACCTTC.